Below are 20 T cell receptor beta chains sequenced from a single sample in a study of blood T cell repertoires in COVID-19. Assay used: immunoSEQ multiplex PCR; TCRdb lists only in-frame clones, some missing. The sample has a few hundred thousand clones; approximately 89% are singletons. The sequencing input was peripheral blood. The source is a woman in her fifties or sixties with COVID-19, enrolled during active disease.

With regard to this clone: Distinct nucleotide sequences in the sample also encode this CDR3. The chain recombines TRBV27 with TRBJ1-5; TRBD1 matches 8 bases. Trimming cost V 4 bases and J 4 bases; bases outside gene matches: 0. CDR3 size: 13 residues. From germline, CDR1 is MNHEY and CDR2 SMNVEV (reference sequence). The CDR3 DNA sequence: TGTGCCAGCAGTTACAGGGGGAATCAGCCCCAGCATTTT. Protein: CASSYRGNQPQHF.

This clone was observed a handful of times. This sample includes further DNA sequences coding for the same CDR3. The chain is built from TRBV12-3 or TRBV12-4 and TRBJ1-2; D remains ambiguous. This CDR3 has 12 amino acids. Trimming took 5 bases from V and 3 from J, leaving 7 bases between them. CDR3 amino acids: CASSPGDYGYTF. CDR3 nucleotides: TGTGCCAGCAGTCCCGGGGACTATGGCTACACCTTC.

The V call is TRBV10-3, the J call TRBJ1-4, with D uncertain. The germline V and J ends were trimmed by 0 bases and 8 bases, with 10 bases remaining between them. The CDR3 extends over 14 amino acids. The germline CDR1 and CDR2 sequences are ENHRY and SYGVKD. This CDR3 is CAISESQRGEKLFF. The DNA for the CDR3 is TGTGCCATCAGTGAGTCGCAGAGAGGGGAAAAACTGTTTTTT.

This sequence joins TRBV19 and TRBJ2-3; a possible D gene is TRBD1 (6 bases). This CDR3 spans 16 amino acids. With 4 bases removed from V and 0 bases from J, the gap between germline ends came to 14 bases. Germline CDR1 is LNHDA and CDR2 is SQIVND (reference sequence). Written as DNA, the CDR3 is TGTGCCAGTAGTAAGCCAGGGGACCCTAGCACAGATACGCAGTATTTT. Its protein product is CASSKPGDPSTDTQYF.

The rearrangement joins TRBV28 to TRBJ1-2, with TRBD1 identical over 9 bases. This CDR3 has 18 amino acids. Trimming removed 1 base from V and 2 bases from J; junction bases left unmatched: 11. Germline V gene data show CDR1 as MDHEN and CDR2 as SYDVKM. The CDR3 spells CASSLSSYTGGANYGYTF. The CDR3 region has the DNA TGTGCCAGCAGTTTATCAAGCTACACAGGGGGCGCGAACTATGGCTACACCTTC.

This chain joins TRBV28 and TRBJ1-6; D perhaps matches TRBD1 (5 bases). Trimming stripped 6 bases from V and 4 bases from J, with 10 bases between. The germline V gene has CDR1 MDHEN and CDR2 SYDVKM. The CDR3 has 14 residues. CDR3 protein: CASSVGGYNSPLHF. CDR3 bases: TGTGCCAGCAGCGTGGGGGGATATAATTCACCCCTCCACTTT. Looking up the rest from reference TRBV28 and TRBJ1-6 gives the full variable domain: DVKVTQSSRYLVKRTGEKVFLECVQDMDHENMFWYRQDPGLGLRLIYFSYDVKMKEKGDIPEGYSVSREKKERFSLILESASTNQTSMYLCASSVGGYNSPLHFGNGTRLTVT.

The chain is built from TRBV5-1 and TRBJ2-1; TRBD2 aligns across 14 bases. This CDR3 has 15 residues. Looked up from germline, CDR1 is SGHRS and CDR2 is YFSETQ. With V trimmed by 7 bases and J by 9 bases, 9 bases remained unmatched. CDR3 coding DNA: TGCGCCAGCGCCCCGACTAGCGGGGGGGCCCTTGAGCAGTTCTTC. Translated, it gives CASAPTSGGALEQFF.

The count of this clone is one. This chain uses TRBV15 with TRBJ2-7; perhaps TRBD2 as D (5 bases). In germline, CDR1 is LNHNV, CDR2 YYDKDF (reference sequence). The CDR3 is 13 residues long. Trimming cost V 3 bases and J 4 bases, with 10 bases left between them. The CDR3, as DNA: TGTGCCACCAGCAGCCAGACGGGGTACGAGCAGTACTTC. Its protein product is CATSSQTGYEQYF.

The rearrangement uses TRBV6-4 and TRBJ2-3; D remains ambiguous. This CDR3 is built from 13 residues. V was trimmed by 3 bases and J by 5 bases, leaving 9 bases between them. CDR1 MRHNA and CDR2 SNTAGT come from the germline V gene. The CDR3 DNA reads as TGTGCCAGCAGTGAAGAAGAGAGAGATACGCAGTATTTT. It translates to CASSEEERDTQYF.

The rearrangement links TRBV5-8 to TRBJ2-1; 16 nucleotides agree with TRBD2. The germline CDR1 and CDR2 sequences are SGHTS and YDEGEE. The CDR3 covers 15 residues. V trimming: 4 bases; J trimming: 9 bases; junction bases outside the gene matches: 4. The CDR3 is CASSLGTSGGGEQFF. CDR3 bases: TGTGCCAGCAGCCTAGGGACTAGCGGGGGGGGTGAGCAGTTCTTC.

The chain is built from TRBV19 and TRBJ2-2; TRBD1 matches at 8 bases. The J segment lost 4 bases and the V segment lost 3 bases, leaving 4 bases of the junction unmatched. This CDR3 contains 15 residues. CDR1 LNHDA and CDR2 SQIVND come from the germline V gene (reference sequence). The CDR3 bases are TGTGCCAGTAGTATGGGCAGGGGGCTCACCGGGGAGCTGTTTTTT. It translates to CASSMGRGLTGELFF.

The chain couples TRBV5-1 to TRBJ2-7; 7 bases agree with TRBD1. Per the germline V gene, CDR1 is SGHRS and CDR2 is YFSETQ. V lost 0 bases, J lost 3 bases, and 3 bases stayed unmatched. The CDR3 totals 14 residues. The CDR3 sequence: CASSLGGGLYEQYF. In DNA, the CDR3 is TGCGCCAGCAGCTTGGGAGGGGGCCTCTACGAGCAGTACTTC.

This CDR3 is CASSQGERIWVTDTQYF. The CDR3 DNA follows: TGCGCCAGCAGCCAAGGGGAGAGGATTTGGGTTACAGATACGCAGTATTTT. This sequence joins TRBV4-1 and TRBJ2-3; D is perhaps TRBD2 (5 bases). This CDR3 contains 17 residues. Deletions cut 1 base from V and 3 bases from J, with 17 bases between. CDR1 and CDR2 from the germline V gene are MGHRA and YSYEKL.

The V call is TRBV9, the J call TRBJ2-3; D perhaps matches TRBD1 (5 bases). This CDR3 spans 15 amino acids. The ends were cut back, 4 bases at V and 6 bases at J, with 18 bases in the middle. The V gene's germline CDR1 is SGDLS and CDR2 YYNGEE. As DNA, the CDR3 is TGTGCCAGCAGCTCGCAATTAAGGGGTGCGGATACGCAGTATTTT. This translates into CASSSQLRGADTQYF.

CDR3 protein: CAWSVSGGLSAWTDTQYF. CDR3 DNA sequence: TGTGCCTGGAGTGTATCCGGCGGTTTGTCGGCGTGGACAGATACGCAGTATTTT. The gene calls are TRBV30 and TRBJ2-3, with D uncertain. Trimming removed 0 bases at V and 3 bases at J, with 22 bases between. The germline V gene has CDR1 GTSNPN and CDR2 SVGIG (reference sequence). This CDR3 contains 18 residues.

The genes are TRBV2 and TRBJ2-5; D perhaps matches TRBD2 (7 bases). V lost 6 bases, J lost 2 bases, and 22 bases lay in between. CDR3 size: 17 residues. CDR1 SNHLY and CDR2 FYNNEI come from the germline V gene. In nucleotides, the CDR3 is TGTGCCAGCAGCTCACAGAGGGGGGGACCCACGCAAGAGACCCAGTACTTC. It specifies CASSSQRGGPTQETQYF.

The chain's CDR3 is CASSSYTGEANTIYF. The CDR3 DNA follows: TGTGCCAGCAGCTCCTATACAGGGGAGGCAAACACCATATATTTT. This rearrangement joins TRBV5-5 to TRBJ1-3; 7 bases are shared with TRBD1. Trimming at V came to 3 bases and at J to 6 bases, leaving 9 bases not matched to a gene. Germline V gene lookup returns CDR1 SGHKS and CDR2 YYEKEE (reference sequence). This CDR3 is 15 amino acids long.

The chain employs TRBV20-1 and TRBJ2-1; D may be TRBD2 (6 bases). Trimming shortened V by 3 bases and J by 12 bases, and 18 bases separated the two germline ends. The CDR3 sequence is 13 residues long. Germline V gene sequence: CDR1 DFQATT, CDR2 SNEGSKA (reference sequence). The CDR3 region is CSASRIPEEGQFF. The CDR3 nucleotides read TGCAGTGCTAGTAGGATCCCCGAGGAGGGGCAGTTCTTC.

The genes are TRBV7-8 and TRBJ1-6; the match to TRBD1 covers 7 bases. Germline lookup yields CDR1 SGHVS and CDR2 FQNEAQ. This CDR3 region has 17 residues. Trimming cost V 3 bases and J 10 bases; bases outside gene matches: 15. The CDR3 DNA reads as TGTGCCAGCAGCTTCCCTTCACAGGGGCTAAGACTCTCACCCCTCCACTTT. Translation gives CASSFPSQGLRLSPLHF.

The rearrangement links TRBV30 to TRBJ2-1, with D perhaps TRBD1 (6 bases). CDR3 length: 13 amino acids. Between the trimmed V and J ends, which lost 3 bases and 9 bases, there was a span of 15 bases. Germline CDR1 reads GTSNPN; CDR2 reads SVGIG (reference sequence). CDR3 nucleotide sequence: TGTGCCTGGAGCCCGGACAGTCGAGGTGAGCAGTTCTTC. It translates to CAWSPDSRGEQFF.